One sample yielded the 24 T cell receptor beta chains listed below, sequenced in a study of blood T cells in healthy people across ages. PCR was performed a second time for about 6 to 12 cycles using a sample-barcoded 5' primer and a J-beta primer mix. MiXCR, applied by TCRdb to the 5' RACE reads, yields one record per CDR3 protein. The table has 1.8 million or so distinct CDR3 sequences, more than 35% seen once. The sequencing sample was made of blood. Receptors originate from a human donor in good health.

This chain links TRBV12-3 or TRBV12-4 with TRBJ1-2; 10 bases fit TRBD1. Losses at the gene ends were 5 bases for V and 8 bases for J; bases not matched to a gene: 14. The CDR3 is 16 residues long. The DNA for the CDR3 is TGTGCCAGCAGTCCTGACTCCGGGACAGGGGTGAACGGCTACACCTTC. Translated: CASSPDSGTGVNGYTF.

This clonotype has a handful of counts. This CDR3 reads CSVSDRGDYGYTF. The CDR3 coding sequence is TGCAGCGTCTCGGACAGGGGAGACTATGGCTACACCTTC. The chain combines TRBV29-1 with TRBJ1-2; TRBD1 aligns across 9 bases. CDR1 is SQVTM and CDR2 is ANQGSEA in the germline V gene. Germline trimming cut 6 bases from V and 3 bases from J; bases unmatched to any gene: 5. The CDR3 extends over 13 amino acids.

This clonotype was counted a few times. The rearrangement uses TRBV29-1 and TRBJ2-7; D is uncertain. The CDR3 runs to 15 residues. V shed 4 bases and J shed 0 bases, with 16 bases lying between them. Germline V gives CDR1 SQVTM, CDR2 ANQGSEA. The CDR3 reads CSVVQIEKSSYEQYF. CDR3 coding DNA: TGCAGCGTTGTTCAGATTGAGAAGTCCTCCTACGAGCAGTACTTC.

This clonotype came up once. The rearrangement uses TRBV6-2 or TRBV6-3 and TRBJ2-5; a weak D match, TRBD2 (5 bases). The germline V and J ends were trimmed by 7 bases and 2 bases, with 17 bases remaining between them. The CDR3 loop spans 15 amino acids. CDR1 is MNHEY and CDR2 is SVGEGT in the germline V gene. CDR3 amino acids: CASNFEATGQETQYF. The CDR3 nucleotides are TGTGCCAGCAACTTTGAGGCAACGGGACAAGAGACCCAGTACTTC.

The CDR3 loop reads CAISSPPRQYNEQYF. DNA of the CDR3: TGTGCCATCAGTTCTCCCCCCAGACAGTACAATGAGCAGTACTTC. The V call is TRBV10-3, the J call TRBJ2-7, with D perhaps TRBD1 (5 bases). V lost 5 bases and J lost 7, with 21 bases in between. The CDR3 spans 15 residues. The V gene's germline CDR1 is ENHRY and CDR2 SYGVKD.

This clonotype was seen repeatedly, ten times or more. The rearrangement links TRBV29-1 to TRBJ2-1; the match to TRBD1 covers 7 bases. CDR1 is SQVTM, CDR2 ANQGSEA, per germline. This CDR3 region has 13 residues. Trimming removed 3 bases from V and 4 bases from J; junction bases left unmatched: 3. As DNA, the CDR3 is TGCAGCGTTGACAGGGGGAAGTACAATGAGCAGTTCTTC. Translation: CSVDRGKYNEQFF.

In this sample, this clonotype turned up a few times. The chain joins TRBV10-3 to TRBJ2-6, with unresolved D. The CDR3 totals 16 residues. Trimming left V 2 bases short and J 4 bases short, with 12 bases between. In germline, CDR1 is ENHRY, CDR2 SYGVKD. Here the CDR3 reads CAISETLPPGANVLTF. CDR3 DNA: TGTGCCATCAGTGAGACCCTCCCCCCGGGGGCCAACGTCCTGACTTTC.

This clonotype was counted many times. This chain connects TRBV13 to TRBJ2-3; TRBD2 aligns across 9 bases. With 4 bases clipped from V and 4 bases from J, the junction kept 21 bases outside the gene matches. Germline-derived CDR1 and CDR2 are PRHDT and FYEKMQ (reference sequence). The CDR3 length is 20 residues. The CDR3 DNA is TGTGCCAGCAGCTCTCGGCGGGGGGGCCCAGACGCTTGGTTTGCAGATACGCAGTATTTT. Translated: CASSSRRGGPDAWFADTQYF.

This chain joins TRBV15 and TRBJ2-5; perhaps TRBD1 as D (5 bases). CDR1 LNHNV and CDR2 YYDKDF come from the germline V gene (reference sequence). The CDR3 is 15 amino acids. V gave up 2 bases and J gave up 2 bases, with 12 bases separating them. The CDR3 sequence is CATSRIRQGQETQYF. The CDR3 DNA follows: TGTGCCACCAGCAGAATACGTCAGGGACAAGAGACCCAGTACTTC.

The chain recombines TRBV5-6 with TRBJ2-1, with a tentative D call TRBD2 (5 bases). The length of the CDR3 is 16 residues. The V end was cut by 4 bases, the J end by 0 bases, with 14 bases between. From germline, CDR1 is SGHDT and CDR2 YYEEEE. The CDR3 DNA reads TGTGCCAGCAGCCCTCAAGCGGCCTCCTCCTACAATGAGCAGTTCTTC. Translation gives CASSPQAASSYNEQFF.

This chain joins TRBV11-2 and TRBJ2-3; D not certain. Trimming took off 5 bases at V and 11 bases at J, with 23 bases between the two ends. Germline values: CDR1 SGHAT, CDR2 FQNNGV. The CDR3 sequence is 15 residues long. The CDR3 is CASSPSLTAELGQYF. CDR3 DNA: TGTGCCAGCAGCCCTTCCTTGACGGCGGAATTGGGGCAGTATTTT. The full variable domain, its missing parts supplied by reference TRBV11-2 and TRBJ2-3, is EAGVAQSPRYKIIEKRQSVAFWCNPISGHATLYWYQQILGQGPKLLIQFQNNGVVDDSQLPKDRFSAERLKGVDSTLKIQPAKLEDSAVYLCASSPSLTAELGQYFGPGTRLTVL.

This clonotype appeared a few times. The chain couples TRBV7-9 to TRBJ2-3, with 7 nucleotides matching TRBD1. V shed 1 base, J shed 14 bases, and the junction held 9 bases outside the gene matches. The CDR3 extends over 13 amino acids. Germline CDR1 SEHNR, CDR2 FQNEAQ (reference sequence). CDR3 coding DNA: TGTGCCAGCAGCTTAGGTACAGGGGCCCAGGTGTATTTT. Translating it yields CASSLGTGAQVYF.

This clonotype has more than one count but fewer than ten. The CDR3 sequence is CASNSGGVDTQYF. Written as DNA, the CDR3 is TGTGCCAGCAACTCGGGAGGAGTAGATACGCAGTATTTT. The chain is built from TRBV5-6 and TRBJ2-3; TRBD2 matches at 7 bases. From germline, CDR1 is SGHDT and CDR2 YYEEEE. V shed 6 bases and J 5 bases; nucleotides not matched to a gene: 6. CDR3 size: 13 residues. The whole variable domain, remainder taken from reference TRBV5-6 and TRBJ2-3, is DAGVTQSPTHLIKTRGQQVTLRCSPKSGHDTVSWYQQALGQGPQFIFQYYEEEERQRGNFPDRFSGHQFPNYSSELNVNALLLGDSALYLCASNSGGVDTQYFGPGTRLTVL.

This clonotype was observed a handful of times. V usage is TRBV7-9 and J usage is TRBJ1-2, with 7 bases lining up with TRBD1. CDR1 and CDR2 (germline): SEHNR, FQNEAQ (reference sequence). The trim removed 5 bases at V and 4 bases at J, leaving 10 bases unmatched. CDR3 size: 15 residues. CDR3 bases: TGTGCCAGCAGCACCCGACAGGGAGTTAGCTATGGCTACACCTTC. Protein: CASSTRQGVSYGYTF.

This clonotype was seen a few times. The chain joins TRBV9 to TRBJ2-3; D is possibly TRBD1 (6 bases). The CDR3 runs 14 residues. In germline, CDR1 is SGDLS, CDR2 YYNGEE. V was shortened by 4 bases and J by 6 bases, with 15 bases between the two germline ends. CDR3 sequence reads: CASSIQGQADTQYF. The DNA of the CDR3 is TGTGCCAGCAGCATACAGGGTCAGGCGGATACGCAGTATTTT. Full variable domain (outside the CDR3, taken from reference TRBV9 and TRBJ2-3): DSGVTQTPKHLITATGQRVTLRCSPRSGDLSVYWYQQSLDQGLQFLIQYYNGEERAKGNILERFSAQQFPDLHSELNLSSLELGDSALYFCASSIQGQADTQYFGPGTRLTVL.

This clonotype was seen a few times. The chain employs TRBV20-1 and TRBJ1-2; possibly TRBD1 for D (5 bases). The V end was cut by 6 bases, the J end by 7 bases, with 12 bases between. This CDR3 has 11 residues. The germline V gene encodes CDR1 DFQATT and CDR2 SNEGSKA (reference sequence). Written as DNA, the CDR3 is TGCAGTGCCAGTGGTAGGGGTGGCTACACCTTC. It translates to CSASGRGGYTF.

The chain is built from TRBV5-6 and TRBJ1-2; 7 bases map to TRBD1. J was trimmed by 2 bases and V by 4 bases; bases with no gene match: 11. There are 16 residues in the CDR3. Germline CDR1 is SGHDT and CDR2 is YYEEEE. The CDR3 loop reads CASSPPGQKKNYGYTF. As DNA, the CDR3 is TGTGCCAGCAGCCCCCCGGGACAGAAAAAGAACTATGGCTACACCTTC.

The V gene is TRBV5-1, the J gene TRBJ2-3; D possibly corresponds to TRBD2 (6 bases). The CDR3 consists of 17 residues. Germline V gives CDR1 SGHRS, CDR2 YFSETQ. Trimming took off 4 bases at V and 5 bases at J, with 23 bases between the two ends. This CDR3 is CASSPLTSFKGGDTQYF. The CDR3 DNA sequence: TGCGCCAGCAGCCCGCTAACTAGCTTTAAAGGCGGAGATACGCAGTATTTT.

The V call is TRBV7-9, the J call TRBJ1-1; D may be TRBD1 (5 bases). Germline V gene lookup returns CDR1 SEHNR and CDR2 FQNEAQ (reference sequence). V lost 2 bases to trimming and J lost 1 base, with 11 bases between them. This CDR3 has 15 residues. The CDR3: CASSLSARENTEAFF. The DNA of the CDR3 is TGTGCCAGCAGCTTATCGGCCAGGGAGAACACTGAAGCTTTCTTT.

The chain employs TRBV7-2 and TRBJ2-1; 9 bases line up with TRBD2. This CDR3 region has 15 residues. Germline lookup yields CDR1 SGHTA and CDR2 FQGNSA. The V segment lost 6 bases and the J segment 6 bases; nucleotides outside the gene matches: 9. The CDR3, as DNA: TGTGCCAGCAGACAAACTAGCGGGCAACCCAATGAGCAGTTCTTC. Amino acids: CASRQTSGQPNEQFF.

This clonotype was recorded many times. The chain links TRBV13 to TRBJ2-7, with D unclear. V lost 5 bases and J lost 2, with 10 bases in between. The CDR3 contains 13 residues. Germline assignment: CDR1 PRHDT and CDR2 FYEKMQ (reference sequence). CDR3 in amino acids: CASSPNPPYEQYF. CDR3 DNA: TGTGCCAGCAGCCCGAACCCCCCCTACGAGCAGTACTTC.

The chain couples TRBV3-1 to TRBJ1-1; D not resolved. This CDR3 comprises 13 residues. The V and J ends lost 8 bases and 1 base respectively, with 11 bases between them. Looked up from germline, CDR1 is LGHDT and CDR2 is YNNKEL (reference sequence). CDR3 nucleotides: TGTGCCAGCCGAATAGGACCGAACACTGAAGCTTTCTTT. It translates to CASRIGPNTEAFF.

The CDR3 DNA is TGTGCCAACTGCCGGGACGTGAACACTGAAGCTTTCTTT. Amino acids: CANCRDVNTEAFF. This chain joins TRBV18 and TRBJ1-1; perhaps TRBD1 as D (5 bases). The CDR3 length is 13 residues. V lost 10 bases, J lost 0 bases, and 12 bases lay in between. The germline V gene has CDR1 KGHSH and CDR2 LQKENI.

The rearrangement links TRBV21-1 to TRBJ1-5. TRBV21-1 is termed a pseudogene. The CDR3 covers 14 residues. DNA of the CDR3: TGTGCCAGCAGCTCCAGGGAGGTCGATCAGCCCCAGCATTTT. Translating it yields CASSSREVDQPQHF.